The 13 T cell receptor beta chains presented below share a single source sample, sequenced in a study of T-cell reconstitution after alpha-beta-depleted transplantation in children. A library of TCRbeta sequences, prepared with unique molecular identifiers, was generated. TCRdb re-derived calls from the PCR reads in MiXCR, one entry per CDR3 protein. The sample contains hundreds of thousands of distinct CDR3 sequences, around 13% of which appear only once. Sequencing used PBMCs, obtained before TCRalphabeta/CD19-depleted stem cell transplant. The source of these receptors is a girl aged 2 to 9 with congenital amegakaryocytic thrombocytopenia, due to receive a stem cell transplant.

This clonotype was observed many times. The chain links TRBV20-1 to TRBJ2-7, with D maybe TRBD1 (5 bases). The germline CDR1 and CDR2 sequences are DFQATT and SNEGSKA (reference sequence). The CDR3 is 15 residues long. V lost 0 bases and J lost 8, with 20 bases in between. The CDR3 bases are TGCAGTGCTAGAGATCCTGTCCAAAGGGGTAGGCAGCAGTACTTC. Amino acids: CSARDPVQRGRQQYF.

In this sample, this clonotype turned up many times. V is TRBV7-3 and J is TRBJ2-3; a possible D gene is TRBD2 (6 bases). Between the trimmed V and J ends, which lost 6 bases and 6 bases, there was a span of 22 bases. In germline, CDR1 is SGHTA, CDR2 FQGTGA. There are 16 residues in the CDR3. The chain's CDR3 is CASREGRGVLGDTQYF. Written as DNA, the CDR3 is TGTGCCAGCAGGGAGGGAAGAGGAGTCTTAGGGGATACGCAGTATTTT. The variable domain in full, completed from reference TRBV7-3 and TRBJ2-3, reads GAGVSQTPSNKVTEKGKYVELRCDPISGHTALYWYRQSLGQGPEFLIYFQGTGAADDSGLPNDRFFAVRPEGSVSTLKIQRTERGDSAVYLCASREGRGVLGDTQYFGPGTRLTVL.

This chain connects TRBV14 to TRBJ2-3, with D perhaps TRBD1 (5 bases). The J call is in doubt because the DNA end fits TRBJ1-5 better. The CDR3 runs 16 residues. Germline lookup yields CDR1 SGHDN and CDR2 FVKESK. The DNA for the CDR3 is TGTGCCAGCAGCGATGGGACTAGCGGGTTCCGAGATACGCAGCATTTT. Translated: CASSDGTSGFRDTQHF.

This clonotype was seen only a few times. V is TRBV11-2 and J is TRBJ2-5, with D tentatively TRBD2 (7 bases). The CDR3 consists of 17 residues. The V end lost 1 base, the J end lost 5 bases, and 20 bases lay between the germline ends. CDR1 SGHAT and CDR2 FQNNGV come from the germline V gene. CDR3 sequence reads: CASSLVRGRAGYETQYF. As DNA, the CDR3 is TGTGCCAGCAGCTTAGTAAGGGGGAGAGCGGGATACGAGACCCAGTACTTC.

This clonotype was counted only a few times. CDR3 loop: CSARGARESDKFTQYF. The CDR3 DNA is TGCAGTGCTAGAGGAGCGAGGGAGTCGGACAAGTTTACGCAGTATTTT. The chain joins TRBV20-1 to TRBJ2-3, with D perhaps TRBD1 or TRBD2 (5 bases each). The CDR3 covers 16 residues. V gave up 1 base and J gave up 8 bases, with 22 bases separating them. Germline CDR1 is DFQATT and CDR2 is SNEGSKA (reference sequence).

The rearrangement uses TRBV12-3 or TRBV12-4 and TRBJ2-2; D is possibly TRBD1 (5 bases). Trimming removed 6 bases at V and 1 base at J, with 15 bases between. The CDR3 spans 16 residues. For the CDR3, the DNA is TGTGCCAGCAGGTTCGCGACAGCAAAGAACACCGGGGAGCTGTTTTTT. Amino acids: CASRFATAKNTGELFF.

The chain recombines TRBV7-2 with TRBJ1-4, with a possible D match to TRBD1 (6 bases). The CDR3 has 15 residues. From germline, CDR1 is SGHTA and CDR2 FQGNSA. Trimming took 5 bases from V and 5 from J, leaving 15 bases between them. CDR3 DNA: TGTGCCAGCAGCACCCCGGGGGCCCGAAATGAAAAACTGTTTTTT. It specifies CASSTPGARNEKLFF.

This clonotype was picked up many times. The chain couples TRBV27 to TRBJ2-1, with TRBD2 matching over 8 bases. The CDR3 contains 11 residues. V trimming: 8 bases; J trimming: 6 bases; junction bases outside the gene matches: 0. Germline CDR1 and CDR2: MNHEY and SMNVEV (reference sequence). CDR3 coding DNA: TGTGCCAGCCGGGAGGGCAATGAGCAGTTCTTC. It codes for CASREGNEQFF.

This clonotype was counted many times. The DNA of the CDR3 is TGTGCCACCAGCAGAGATGCGGTCAAGCAGTACTTC. It is translated as CATSRDAVKQYF. The gene calls are TRBV15 and TRBJ2-7, with D uncertain. Deletions cut 0 bases from V and 8 bases from J, with 8 bases between. The CDR3 spans 12 residues. Germline V gene data show CDR1 as LNHNV and CDR2 as YYDKDF (reference sequence).

On this clonotype: One end of the junction does not line up with germline, which may come from a read error. V usage is TRBV12-3 or TRBV12-4 and J usage is TRBJ1-2, with D tentatively TRBD1 (5 bases). This CDR3 has 12 amino acids. This CDR3 reads CASSSGRGRQGF. The DNA for the CDR3 is TGTGCCAGCAGTTCCGGGAGGGGACGGCAGGGATTC.

This clonotype was observed at least ten times. The rearrangement links TRBV29-1 to TRBJ1-4; TRBD1 is a possible D gene (5 bases). The CDR3 covers 14 residues. Germline CDR1 reads SQVTM; CDR2 reads ANQGSEA. V lost 3 bases and J lost 8, with 16 bases in between. CDR3 region: CSVEMGRGGEKLFF. For the CDR3, the DNA is TGCAGCGTTGAGATGGGTAGGGGAGGAGAAAAACTGTTTTTT.

This clonotype was seen many times. The V and J genes are TRBV5-1 and TRBJ2-1, with TRBD1 as a possible D gene (5 bases). This CDR3 is built from 14 residues. V lost 0 bases and J lost 9, with 13 bases in between. Looked up from germline, CDR1 is SGHRS and CDR2 is YFSETQ. CDR3 region: CASSLARVAGEQFF. CDR3 DNA: TGCGCCAGCAGCTTGGCCAGGGTCGCAGGTGAGCAGTTCTTC.

This clonotype was observed a few times. The chain recombines TRBV4-1 with TRBJ2-3, with 10 bases matching TRBD2. Germline loops: CDR1 MGHRA, CDR2 YSYEKL. Losses at the gene ends were 5 bases for V and 4 bases for J; bases not matched to a gene: 9. The CDR3 runs 16 residues. Written as DNA, the CDR3 is TGCGCCAGCAGCTCTAGCGGGAGCTTTAACGCAGATACGCAGTATTTT. Translation: CASSSSGSFNADTQYF.